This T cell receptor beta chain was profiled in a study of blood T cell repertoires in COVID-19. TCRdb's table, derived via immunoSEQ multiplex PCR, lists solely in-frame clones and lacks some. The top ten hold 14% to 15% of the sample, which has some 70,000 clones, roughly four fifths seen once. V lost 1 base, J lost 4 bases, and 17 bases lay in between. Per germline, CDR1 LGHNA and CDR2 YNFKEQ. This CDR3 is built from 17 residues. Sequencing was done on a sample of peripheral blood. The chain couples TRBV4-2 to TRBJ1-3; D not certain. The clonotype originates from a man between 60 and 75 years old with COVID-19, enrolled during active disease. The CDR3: CASSQGYLGLRGNTIYF. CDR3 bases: TGTGCCAGCAGCCAAGGCTACCTTGGGCTACGAGGAAACACCATATATTTT.